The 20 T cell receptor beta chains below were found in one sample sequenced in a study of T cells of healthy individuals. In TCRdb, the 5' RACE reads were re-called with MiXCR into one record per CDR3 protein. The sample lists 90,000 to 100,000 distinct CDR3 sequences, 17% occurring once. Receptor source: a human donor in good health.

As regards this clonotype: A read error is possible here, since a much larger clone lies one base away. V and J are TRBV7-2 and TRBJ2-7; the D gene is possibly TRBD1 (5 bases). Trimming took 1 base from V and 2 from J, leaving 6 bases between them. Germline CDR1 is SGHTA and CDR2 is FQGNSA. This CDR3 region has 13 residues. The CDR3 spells CASSLGTPYEQYF. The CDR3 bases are TGTGCCAGCAGCTTAGGGACACCCTACGAGCAGTACTTC.

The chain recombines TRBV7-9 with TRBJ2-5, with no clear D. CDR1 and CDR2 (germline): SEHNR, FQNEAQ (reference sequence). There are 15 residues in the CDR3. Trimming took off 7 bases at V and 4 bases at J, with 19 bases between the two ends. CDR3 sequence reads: CASTPFFALGETQYF. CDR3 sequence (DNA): TGTGCCAGCACCCCTTTCTTTGCGCTAGGAGAGACCCAGTACTTC.

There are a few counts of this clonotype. CDR3 in DNA: TGTGCCAGCAGCTCCCCATTCCTCCTAGCTGGGGCCAACGTCCTGACTTTC. Residues: CASSSPFLLAGANVLTF. The chain carries TRBV28 and TRBJ2-6; the D is unclear. The CDR3 totals 17 residues. Germline loops: CDR1 MDHEN, CDR2 SYDVKM. Trimming shortened V by 6 bases and J by 2 bases, and 17 bases separated the two germline ends.

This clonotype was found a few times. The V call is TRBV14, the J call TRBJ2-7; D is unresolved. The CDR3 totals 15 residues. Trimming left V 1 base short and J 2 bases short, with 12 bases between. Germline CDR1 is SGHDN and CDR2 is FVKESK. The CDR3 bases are TGTGCCAGCAGCCAAGTCGGTACCCGTCCCTACGAGCAGTACTTC. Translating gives CASSQVGTRPYEQYF.

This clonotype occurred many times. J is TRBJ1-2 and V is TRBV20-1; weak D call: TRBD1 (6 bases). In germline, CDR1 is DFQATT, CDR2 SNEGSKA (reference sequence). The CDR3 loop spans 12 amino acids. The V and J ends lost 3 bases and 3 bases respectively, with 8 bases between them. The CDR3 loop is CSASHRDYGYTF. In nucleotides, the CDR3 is TGCAGTGCTAGTCACAGGGACTATGGCTACACCTTC.

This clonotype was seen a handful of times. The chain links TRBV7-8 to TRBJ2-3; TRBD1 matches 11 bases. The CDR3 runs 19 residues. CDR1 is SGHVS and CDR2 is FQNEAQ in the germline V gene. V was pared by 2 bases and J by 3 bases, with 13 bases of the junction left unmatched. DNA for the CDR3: TGTGCCAGCAGCTTATCTAGAGGACAGGGGGCCTTAAATACAGATACGCAGTATTTT. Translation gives CASSLSRGQGALNTDTQYF.

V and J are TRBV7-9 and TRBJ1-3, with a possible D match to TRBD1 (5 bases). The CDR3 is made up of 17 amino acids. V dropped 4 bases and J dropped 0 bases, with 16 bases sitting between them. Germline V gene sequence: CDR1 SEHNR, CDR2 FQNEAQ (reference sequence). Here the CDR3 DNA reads TGTGCCAGCAGCTATACCGGGGCGATCAACTCTGGAAACACCATATATTTT. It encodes CASSYTGAINSGNTIYF.

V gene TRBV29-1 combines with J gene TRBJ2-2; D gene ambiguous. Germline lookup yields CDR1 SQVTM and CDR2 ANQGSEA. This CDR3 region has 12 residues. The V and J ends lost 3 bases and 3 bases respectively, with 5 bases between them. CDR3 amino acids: CSVDVDTGELFF. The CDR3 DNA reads TGCAGCGTTGACGTGGACACCGGGGAGCTGTTTTTT.

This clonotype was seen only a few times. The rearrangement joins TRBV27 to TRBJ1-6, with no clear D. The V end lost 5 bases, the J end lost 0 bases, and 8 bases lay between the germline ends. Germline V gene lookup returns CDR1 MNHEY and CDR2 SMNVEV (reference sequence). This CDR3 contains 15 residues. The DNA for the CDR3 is TGTGCCAGCAGTCCACCAGGCTCCTATAATTCACCCCTCCACTTT. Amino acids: CASSPPGSYNSPLHF.

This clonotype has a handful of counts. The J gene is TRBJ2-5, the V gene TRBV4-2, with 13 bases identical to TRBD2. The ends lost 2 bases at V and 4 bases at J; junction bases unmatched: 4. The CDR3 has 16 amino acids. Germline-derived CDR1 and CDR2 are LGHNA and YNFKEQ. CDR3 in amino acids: CASSQRLAGGVETQYF. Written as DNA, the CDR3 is TGTGCCAGCAGCCAAAGACTAGCGGGAGGCGTAGAGACCCAGTACTTC.

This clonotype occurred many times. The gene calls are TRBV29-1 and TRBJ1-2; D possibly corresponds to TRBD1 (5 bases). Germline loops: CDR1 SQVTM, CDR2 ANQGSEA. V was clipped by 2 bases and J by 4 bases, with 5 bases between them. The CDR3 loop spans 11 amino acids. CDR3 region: CSVERGYGYTF. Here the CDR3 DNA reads TGCAGCGTTGAAAGGGGCTATGGCTACACCTTC. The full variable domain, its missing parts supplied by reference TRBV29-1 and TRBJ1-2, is SAVISQKPSRDICQRGTSLTIQCQVDSQVTMMFWYRQQPGQSLTLIATANQGSEATYESGFVIDKFPISRPNLTFSTLTVSNMSPEDSSIYLCSVERGYGYTFGSGTRLTVV.

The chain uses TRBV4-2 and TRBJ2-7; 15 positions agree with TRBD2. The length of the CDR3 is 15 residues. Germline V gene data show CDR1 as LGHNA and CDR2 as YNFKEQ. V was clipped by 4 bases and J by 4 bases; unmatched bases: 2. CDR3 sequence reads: CASSLGTSGGYEQYF. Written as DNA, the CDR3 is TGTGCCAGCAGCCTCGGGACTAGCGGGGGGTACGAGCAGTACTTC.

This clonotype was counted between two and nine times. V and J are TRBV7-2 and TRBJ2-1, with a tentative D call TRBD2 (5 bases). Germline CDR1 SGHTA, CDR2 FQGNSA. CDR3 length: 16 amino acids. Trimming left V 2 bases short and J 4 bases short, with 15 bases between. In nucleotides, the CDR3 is TGTGCCAGCAGCTTAACCTTTAGCGCCGTGTACAATGAGCAGTTCTTC. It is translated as CASSLTFSAVYNEQFF.

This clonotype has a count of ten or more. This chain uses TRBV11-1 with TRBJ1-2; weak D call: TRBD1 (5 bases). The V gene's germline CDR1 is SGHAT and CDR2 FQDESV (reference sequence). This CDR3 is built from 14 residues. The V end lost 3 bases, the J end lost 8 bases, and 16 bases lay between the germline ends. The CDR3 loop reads CASSFDRTGRGYTF. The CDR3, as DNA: TGTGCCAGCAGCTTTGATCGCACGGGACGCGGCTACACCTTC.

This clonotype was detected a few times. CDR3 amino acids: CASSPLGGAPRTDTQYF. CDR3 DNA sequence: TGTGCCAGCAGTCCCCTTGGAGGCGCTCCTCGCACAGATACGCAGTATTTT. The V and J genes are TRBV12-3 or TRBV12-4 and TRBJ2-3, with D possibly being TRBD2 (5 bases). This CDR3 is built from 17 residues. The germline V and J ends were trimmed by 5 bases and 1 base, with 19 bases remaining between them.

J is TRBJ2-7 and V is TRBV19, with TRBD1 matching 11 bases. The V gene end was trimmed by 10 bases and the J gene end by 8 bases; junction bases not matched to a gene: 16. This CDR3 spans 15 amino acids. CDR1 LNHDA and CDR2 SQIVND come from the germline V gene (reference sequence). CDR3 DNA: TGTGCCACCAACCCGTCGGGACAGGGGGATACGAAGCAGTACTTC. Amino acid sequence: CATNPSGQGDTKQYF.

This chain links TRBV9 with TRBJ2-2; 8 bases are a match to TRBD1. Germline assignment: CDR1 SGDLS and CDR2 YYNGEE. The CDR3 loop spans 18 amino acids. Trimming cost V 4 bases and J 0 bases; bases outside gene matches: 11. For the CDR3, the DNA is TGTGCCAGCAGCCCACGACAGGGGTCGGATACGAACACCGGGGAGCTGTTTTTT. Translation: CASSPRQGSDTNTGELFF.

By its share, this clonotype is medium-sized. CDR3 coding DNA: TGTGCCAGCAGCGTAGGGCAGGGAACATCCTACGAGCAGTACTTC. It encodes CASSVGQGTSYEQYF. The rearrangement links TRBV9 to TRBJ2-7; TRBD1 is a possible D gene (5 bases). Germline V CDR1 and CDR2: SGDLS, YYNGEE. V was pared by 0 bases and J by 1 base, with 11 bases between. CDR3 length: 15 amino acids.

CDR3 region: CASSADRDDSPLHF. CDR3 coding DNA: TGTGCCAGCAGCGCTGACAGGGACGATTCACCCCTCCACTTT. J is TRBJ1-6 and V is TRBV13; 7 nucleotides agree with TRBD1. CDR1 PRHDT and CDR2 FYEKMQ come from the germline V gene (reference sequence). This CDR3 has 14 amino acids. With 5 bases clipped from V and 8 bases from J, the junction kept 6 bases outside the gene matches.

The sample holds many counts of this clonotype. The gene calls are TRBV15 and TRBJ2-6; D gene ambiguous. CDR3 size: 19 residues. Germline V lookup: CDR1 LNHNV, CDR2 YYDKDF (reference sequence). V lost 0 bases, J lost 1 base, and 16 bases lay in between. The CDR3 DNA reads TGTGCCACCAGCAGAGATAATCAAGCTTATGGGTCTGGGGCCAACGTCCTGACTTTC. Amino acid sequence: CATSRDNQAYGSGANVLTF.